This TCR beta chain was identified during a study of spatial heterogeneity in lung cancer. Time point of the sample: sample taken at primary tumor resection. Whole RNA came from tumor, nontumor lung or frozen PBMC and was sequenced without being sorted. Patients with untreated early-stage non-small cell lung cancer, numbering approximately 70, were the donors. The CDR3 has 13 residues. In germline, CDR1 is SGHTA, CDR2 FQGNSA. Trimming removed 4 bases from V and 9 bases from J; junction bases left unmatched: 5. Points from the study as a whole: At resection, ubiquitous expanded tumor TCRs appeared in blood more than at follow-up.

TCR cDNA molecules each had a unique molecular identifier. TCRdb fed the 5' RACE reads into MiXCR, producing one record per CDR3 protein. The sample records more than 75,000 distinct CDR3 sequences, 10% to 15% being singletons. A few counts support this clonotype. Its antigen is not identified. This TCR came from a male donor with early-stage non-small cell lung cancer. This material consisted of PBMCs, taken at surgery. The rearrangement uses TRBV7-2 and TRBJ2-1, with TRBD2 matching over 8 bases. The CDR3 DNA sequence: TGTGCCAGCAGCTCCGGGGGGGCGGGTGAGCAGTTCTTC. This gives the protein CASSSGGAGEQFF.